This passage covers 6 T cell receptor beta chains from one sample sequenced in a study of OX40 agonist ivuxolimab in advanced cancers. Sequencing was performed with immunoSEQ multiplex PCR; in TCRdb, only in-frame clones are kept and a portion is missing. The sample shows about 100,000 clones, roughly 90% of them seen only once. The sample was CD4+ or CD8+ T cells sorted from blood, taken in a trial of the OX40 agonist ivuxolimab. The receptor set was obtained from an adult with an advanced solid tumor such as melanoma, head and neck, liver or kidney cancer.

The rearrangement uses TRBV15 and TRBJ1-5; 8 nucleotides align to TRBD1. CDR1 and CDR2 from the germline V gene are LNHNV and YYDKDF (reference sequence). J gave up 6 bases and V 5 bases, and 3 bases lay outside the gene matches. CDR3 length equals 13 residues. In DNA form, the CDR3 reads TGTGCCACCAGCGTAACAGGGGGTCAGCCCCAGCATTTT. It yields the protein CATSVTGGQPQHF.

The chain joins TRBV4-1 to TRBJ1-2; 7 bases agree with TRBD1. The CDR3 runs to 18 residues. Trimming removed 0 bases from V and 1 base from J; junction bases left unmatched: 11. Germline CDR1 and CDR2: MGHRA and YSYEKL. CDR3 loop: CASSQEEGGGQFNYGYTF. Here the CDR3 DNA reads TGCGCCAGCAGCCAAGAGGAGGGAGGGGGCCAATTTAACTATGGCTACACCTTC.

The V and J genes are TRBV6-1 and TRBJ2-7; weak D call: TRBD1 (5 bases). CDR1 and CDR2 (germline): MNHNS, SASEGT. The ends were cut back, 6 bases at V and 2 bases at J, with 8 bases in the middle. The CDR3 has 12 residues. DNA for the CDR3: TGTGCCAGCAGCCAGACAGCCTACGAGCAGTACTTC. It encodes CASSQTAYEQYF.

The CDR3 nucleotides are TGTGCCTGGAGCCCCAGGTCCAGGGGCGGGCAGTACTTC. Its translation is CAWSPRSRGGQYF. The V and J genes are TRBV30 and TRBJ2-7; D is possibly TRBD1 (6 bases). The CDR3 has 13 amino acids. Trimming left V 3 bases short and J 9 bases short, with 18 bases between. Germline loops: CDR1 GTSNPN, CDR2 SVGIG (reference sequence).

V usage is TRBV14 and J usage is TRBJ2-1; 12 nucleotides match TRBD2. V dropped 3 bases and J dropped 7; count of bases not matched to a gene: 10. The CDR3 consists of 17 residues. The V gene's germline CDR1 is SGHDN and CDR2 FVKESK. The CDR3 here is CASSHLLRTSGANEQFF. The CDR3 nucleotides read TGTGCCAGCAGCCACCTGCTTCGGACTAGCGGGGCAAATGAGCAGTTCTTC.

The CDR3 nucleotides read TGTGCCAGCAGCATAAACAGGGGGGGTTACGAGACCCAGTACTTC. It translates to CASSINRGGYETQYF. This rearrangement joins TRBV5-4 to TRBJ2-5, with a tentative D call TRBD1 (8 bases). Germline CDR1 and CDR2: SGHNT and YYREEE (reference sequence). V lost 4 bases to trimming and J lost 5 bases, with 18 bases between them. This CDR3 has 15 amino acids.